This TCR beta chain emerged from a study of OX40 agonist ivuxolimab in advanced cancers. Sequenced by immunoSEQ multiplex PCR; TCRdb stores in-frame clones only, minus some. In the table there are approximately 6,300 clones, 81% of which are singletons. The CDR3 extends over 12 amino acids. Germline-derived CDR1 and CDR2 are PRHDT and FYEKMQ (reference sequence). V was cut by 4 bases and J by 10 bases, with 11 bases left in between. V usage is TRBV13 and J usage is TRBJ2-1, with D perhaps assigned TRBD1 or TRBD2 (6 bases each). Sequenced here: CD4+ or CD8+ T cells sorted from blood, sampled in a trial of the OX40 agonist ivuxolimab. This clonotype originated in an adult with an advanced solid tumor such as melanoma, head and neck, liver or kidney cancer. In DNA form, the CDR3 reads TGTGCCAGCAGCTCCCTAGGGGGGGAGCAGTTCTTC. Its protein is CASSSLGGEQFF.